Shown below are 28 T cell receptor beta chains from a single sample sequenced in a study of blood T cells in healthy people across ages (dated by TCRdb to about 2015). The library was prepared using 5' RACE. Sequenced on an Illumina HiSeq 2500. A second PCR of roughly 7 to 12 cycles was run with a J-beta primer mix and a sample-barcoded 5' primer. Using fastp at Q25 and MiXCR, TCRdb reprocessed the public reads and kept productive beta chains. Rows with one shared CDR3 protein collapse into an entry with the most common genes and DNA. Counted in this sample were 850,000 to 1,300,000 distinct CDR3 sequences; 35% to 55% of them appeared once. Of the sample, over 15% is held by the ten largest clones. The source material was blood. The receptors were sampled from a woman aged 55-70 years in good health.

The genes are TRBV3-1 and TRBJ2-1; D possibly corresponds to TRBD2 (6 bases). CDR1 and CDR2 from the germline V gene are LGHDT and YNNKEL (reference sequence). The CDR3 has 14 amino acids. Trimming pared 0 bases from V and 7 bases from J, leaving 10 bases between. CDR3 residues: CASSQDPAGNEQFF. DNA of the CDR3: TGTGCCAGCAGCCAAGACCCCGCGGGGAATGAGCAGTTCTTC.

This clonotype was found a few times. V and J are TRBV11-2 and TRBJ2-7; D perhaps matches TRBD2 (6 bases). The germline CDR1 and CDR2 sequences are SGHAT and FQNNGV. V lost 4 bases and J lost 1, with 11 bases in between. The CDR3 extends over 14 amino acids. CDR3 loop: CASSSQLASYEQYF. The CDR3 DNA follows: TGTGCCAGCAGCTCGCAACTAGCTTCCTACGAGCAGTACTTC.

The chain has TRBV7-9 and TRBJ2-7; D not resolved. Germline V lookup: CDR1 SEHNR, CDR2 FQNEAQ (reference sequence). The CDR3 runs to 12 residues. Trimming left V 2 bases short and J 5 bases short, with 7 bases between. CDR3 sequence (DNA): TGTGCCAGCAGCTTAACCGGCCACGAGCAGTACTTC. Translating it yields CASSLTGHEQYF. Filled out from reference TRBV7-9 and TRBJ2-7, the complete variable domain reads DTGVSQNPRHKITKRGQNVTFRCDPISEHNRLYWYRQTLGQGPEFLTYFQNEAQLEKSRLLSDRFSAERPKGSFSTLEIQRTEQGDSAMYLCASSLTGHEQYFGPGTRLTVT.

The rearrangement uses TRBV27 and TRBJ2-2, with a weak D call TRBD2 (6 bases). Germline CDR1 reads MNHEY; CDR2 reads SMNVEV (reference sequence). The CDR3 is 17 residues long. V was cut by 3 bases and J by 5 bases, with 19 bases left in between. The CDR3 sequence: CASSLYGREWETGELFF. The CDR3 region has the DNA TGTGCCAGCAGTTTGTATGGCCGGGAGTGGGAGACCGGGGAGCTGTTTTTT.

This clonotype was observed many times. The gene calls are TRBV7-2 and TRBJ2-1; D not certain. This CDR3 comprises 15 residues. V gave up 5 bases and J gave up 6 bases, with 17 bases separating them. Germline V gene data show CDR1 as SGHTA and CDR2 as FQGNSA. This chain's CDR3 is CASSPGPRPLNEQFF. Written as DNA, the CDR3 is TGTGCCAGCAGCCCAGGACCCCGCCCCCTCAATGAGCAGTTCTTC.

The genes are TRBV12-5 and TRBJ2-4; no reliable D call. Trimming stripped 0 bases from V and 3 bases from J, with 15 bases between. In germline, CDR1 is LGHNT, CDR2 FRNRAP. The CDR3 is made up of 17 amino acids. The CDR3 sequence is CASGLVLGKKVKNIQYF. In nucleotides, the CDR3 is TGTGCTAGTGGTTTGGTACTGGGGAAAAAGGTCAAAAACATTCAGTACTTC.

The J gene is TRBJ1-1, the V gene TRBV9, with unresolved D. V was shortened by 0 bases and J by 1 base, with 10 bases between the two germline ends. CDR3 size: 15 residues. The germline gives CDR1 SGDLS, CDR2 YYNGEE. CDR3 sequence (DNA): TGTGCCAGCAGCGTAGTCCGGAGCCCGAACACTGAAGCTTTCTTT. Its translation: CASSVVRSPNTEAFF.

The V call is TRBV3-1, the J call TRBJ2-5, with no clear D. The tail of the sequence fits TRBJ2-7 better, so the J call may be wrong. The CDR3 spans 15 residues. Germline CDR1 is LGHDT and CDR2 is YNNKEL (reference sequence). The CDR3 DNA reads as TGTGCCAGCAGCCACGTGGGGTCCTCCCGGGACGAGCAGTACTTC. Its protein is CASSHVGSSRDEQYF.

This clonotype has at least ten counts. The V call is TRBV12-3 or TRBV12-4, the J call TRBJ2-7, with D perhaps matching TRBD1 (5 bases). The CDR3 loop spans 13 amino acids. The ends were cut back, 3 bases at V and 0 bases at J, with 6 bases in the middle. As DNA, the CDR3 is TGTGCCAGCAGTTTTACAGGCTCCTACGAGCAGTACTTC. As protein: CASSFTGSYEQYF.

The rearrangement links TRBV10-2 to TRBJ2-5, with 7 bases that match TRBD2. J gave up 1 base and V 11 bases, and 10 bases lay outside the gene matches. CDR1 WSHSY and CDR2 SAAADI come from the germline V gene. The CDR3 runs to 14 residues. The DNA for the CDR3 is TGCGCCGGGTTCTTGACTAGCCCCCAAGAGACCCAGTACTTC. It yields the protein CAGFLTSPQETQYF.

This clonotype was detected a few times. The V call is TRBV15, the J call TRBJ2-5, with 10 bases lining up with TRBD2. The CDR3 runs 16 residues. V was pared by 7 bases and J by 4 bases, with 12 bases of the junction left unmatched. Per the germline V gene, CDR1 is LNHNV and CDR2 is YYDKDF (reference sequence). DNA of the CDR3: TGTGCCACCACGAGTTTTAGCGGGAGGCAGGGAGAGACCCAGTACTTC. Encoded protein: CATTSFSGRQGETQYF.

The chain couples TRBV20-1 to TRBJ2-1; TRBD2 matches at 7 bases. Unmatched junction bases numbered 6, after V lost 3 bases and J lost 4 bases. This CDR3 is built from 14 residues. Looked up from germline, CDR1 is DFQATT and CDR2 is SNEGSKA (reference sequence). The CDR3 sequence: CSASLLAVYNEQFF. As DNA, the CDR3 is TGCAGTGCTAGTCTTCTAGCGGTTTACAATGAGCAGTTCTTC.

This clonotype was detected a few times. This chain connects TRBV7-2 to TRBJ1-2; 10 nucleotides line up with TRBD1. V was clipped by 4 bases and J by 5 bases; unmatched bases: 7. CDR3 length: 15 residues. CDR1 is SGHTA and CDR2 is FQGNSA in the germline V gene. CDR3 sequence reads: CASSSATGGAYGYTF. The DNA of the CDR3 is TGTGCCAGCAGCTCCGCGACAGGGGGCGCGTATGGCTACACCTTC.

The V gene is TRBV20-1, the J gene TRBJ2-7; 10 bases align to TRBD2. The CDR3 loop spans 17 amino acids. Germline V gene sequence: CDR1 DFQATT, CDR2 SNEGSKA (reference sequence). Trimming removed 0 bases from V and 4 bases from J; junction bases left unmatched: 12. This CDR3 reads CSARDPGASGSMYEQYF. For the CDR3, the DNA is TGCAGTGCTAGAGACCCCGGGGCTAGCGGGAGTATGTACGAGCAGTACTTC.

The CDR3 nucleotides read TGTGCCAGCAGTTACTCCCCGGGATCACCCCTCCACTTT. Translation gives CASSYSPGSPLHF. V and J are TRBV6-2 or TRBV6-3 and TRBJ1-6, with unresolved D. V was trimmed by 0 bases and J by 10 bases, leaving 7 bases between them. The CDR3 length is 13 residues. CDR1 and CDR2 from the germline V gene are MNHEY and SVGEGT.

This rearrangement joins TRBV27 to TRBJ1-5, with D unclear. V lost 2 bases to trimming and J lost 2 bases, with 7 bases between them. CDR3 length: 14 amino acids. Germline V CDR1 and CDR2: MNHEY, SMNVEV (reference sequence). The CDR3 nucleotides read TGTGCCAGCAGTTTACGTGACGGCAATCAGCCCCAGCATTTT. Protein: CASSLRDGNQPQHF.

V gene TRBV10-3 combines with J gene TRBJ2-1, with unresolved D. The CDR3 totals 15 residues. Per germline, CDR1 ENHRY and CDR2 SYGVKD. Trimming left V 0 bases short and J 6 bases short, with 12 bases between. This CDR3 is CAISESIGVGNEQFF. Written as DNA, the CDR3 is TGTGCCATCAGTGAGTCTATCGGAGTCGGCAATGAGCAGTTCTTC.

This clonotype was seen a single time. The V and J genes are TRBV11-2 and TRBJ2-6; TRBD2 agrees at 7 bases. This CDR3 region has 16 residues. Per the germline V gene, CDR1 is SGHAT and CDR2 is FQNNGV. Trimming at V came to 8 bases and at J to 3 bases, leaving 10 bases not matched to a gene. CDR3 DNA: TGTGCCAGCCGGGAGGTCCGGACTCGTGGGGCCAACGTCCTGACTTTC. Its translation is CASREVRTRGANVLTF. The variable domain in full, with the rest retrieved from reference TRBV11-2 and TRBJ2-6, is EAGVAQSPRYKIIEKRQSVAFWCNPISGHATLYWYQQILGQGPKLLIQFQNNGVVDDSQLPKDRFSAERLKGVDSTLKIQPAKLEDSAVYLCASREVRTRGANVLTFGAGSRLTVL.

This clonotype was detected only a few times. The chain employs TRBV27 and TRBJ1-5; no clear D gene. The CDR3 loop spans 15 amino acids. Per the germline V gene, CDR1 is MNHEY and CDR2 is SMNVEV (reference sequence). Deletions cut 2 bases from V and 2 bases from J, with 10 bases between. The CDR3 loop reads CASSLRDGGNQPQHF. Here the CDR3 DNA reads TGTGCCAGCAGTTTAAGAGACGGCGGCAATCAGCCCCAGCATTTT.

This clonotype was seen a few times. The chain employs TRBV5-6 and TRBJ1-5, with 9 bases that match TRBD1. J was trimmed by 4 bases and V by 4 bases; bases with no gene match: 12. The CDR3 loop spans 17 amino acids. In germline, CDR1 is SGHDT, CDR2 YYEEEE. The CDR3 DNA reads TGTGCCAGCAGCGGAATGGGACAGGGATTGGGAAATCAGCCCCAGCATTTT. It specifies CASSGMGQGLGNQPQHF. Based on the CDR3 plus reference TRBV5-6 and TRBJ1-5, the full variable domain is DAGVTQSPTHLIKTRGQQVTLRCSPKSGHDTVSWYQQALGQGPQFIFQYYEEEERQRGNFPDRFSGHQFPNYSSELNVNALLLGDSALYLCASSGMGQGLGNQPQHFGDGTRLSIL.

The chain combines TRBV7-9 with TRBJ1-4, with D hard to call. This CDR3 is built from 14 residues. Trimming took off 3 bases at V and 5 bases at J, with 10 bases between the two ends. Germline V gives CDR1 SEHNR, CDR2 FQNEAQ (reference sequence). CDR3 in amino acids: CASSFAVLNEKLFF. The CDR3 DNA sequence: TGTGCCAGCAGCTTTGCAGTGCTGAATGAAAAACTGTTTTTT.

This chain joins TRBV4-3 and TRBJ2-6; tentative D call: TRBD1 (5 bases). Germline values: CDR1 LGHNA, CDR2 YSLEER. V lost 0 bases and J 0 bases, leaving 18 bases between the germline ends. The CDR3 contains 20 residues. The DNA for the CDR3 is TGCGCCAGCAGCCAAGATGATCTTACAGGCTCCTACTCTGGGGCCAACGTCCTGACTTTC. Residues: CASSQDDLTGSYSGANVLTF.

This clonotype was found once. The gene calls are TRBV7-8 and TRBJ2-5; 7 positions agree with TRBD2. Judging by the DNA end, TRBJ2-7 fits better; the J call may be wrong. The CDR3 consists of 14 residues. Germline V lookup: CDR1 SGHVS, CDR2 FQNEAQ. The CDR3 is CASQIERDLYEQYF. The CDR3 nucleotides read TGTGCCAGCCAAATTGAGCGGGACTTATACGAGCAGTACTTC.

This chain uses TRBV3-1 with TRBJ2-1; the match to TRBD2 covers 7 bases. The J call may be in error: the DNA end matches TRBJ2-7 better. This CDR3 is built from 16 residues. Germline-derived CDR1 and CDR2 are LGHDT and YNNKEL (reference sequence). CDR3 sequence: CASSPGRESSYNEQYF. CDR3 bases: TGTGCCAGCAGCCCAGGGAGGGAGAGCTCCTACAATGAGCAGTACTTC.

This clonotype was recorded many times. The CDR3 coding sequence is TGTGCCAGCAGTTTAGCGGAGGGAAGGGGCTACACCTTC. Protein product: CASSLAEGRGYTF. This chain links TRBV28 with TRBJ1-2, with D hard to call. V dropped 2 bases and J dropped 8 bases, with 12 bases sitting between them. Germline V gives CDR1 MDHEN, CDR2 SYDVKM. The CDR3 loop spans 13 amino acids.

The gene calls are TRBV20-1 and TRBJ2-7, with 13 bases fitting TRBD2. Germline V gives CDR1 DFQATT, CDR2 SNEGSKA (reference sequence). V trimming: 3 bases; J trimming: 0 bases; junction bases outside the gene matches: 8. The CDR3 runs 17 residues. DNA of the CDR3: TGCAGTGCTAGGCGGGGGACTAGCGGGATCATCTCCTACGAGCAGTACTTC. Translation gives CSARRGTSGIISYEQYF.

V gene TRBV5-1 combines with J gene TRBJ2-3, with 9 bases lining up with TRBD2. V was pared by 4 bases and J by 1 base, with 7 bases of the junction left unmatched. Germline V gene sequence: CDR1 SGHRS, CDR2 YFSETQ. The CDR3 sequence is 16 residues long. The CDR3 loop reads CASSAGLATRTDTQYF. CDR3 nucleotide sequence: TGCGCCAGCAGCGCCGGACTAGCGACCCGCACAGATACGCAGTATTTT.

The gene calls are TRBV27 and TRBJ2-7; 10 nucleotides align to TRBD1. CDR3 length: 16 residues. J was trimmed by 0 bases and V by 0 bases; bases with no gene match: 2. In germline, CDR1 is MNHEY, CDR2 SMNVEV (reference sequence). Written as DNA, the CDR3 is TGTGCCAGCAGTTTATCTGGGACAGGGGTCTCCTACGAGCAGTACTTC. This codes for CASSLSGTGVSYEQYF.